The rows below give T cell receptor beta chains drawn from one sample of a study of tumor-infiltrating lymphocytes in primary liver carcinoma. TCRdb passed the multiplex PCR reads through MiXCR, listing each CDR3 protein once. The table includes about 92,000 distinct CDR3 sequences, 65% to 70% detected once. Sequencing was performed on tumor-adjacent normal liver tissue. Receptors originate from a man aged 35 to 55 with primary liver carcinoma and hepatitis B virus infection. Both conserved end residues are part of each CDR3. A D gene is named only where the DNA matches it firmly. For some rows the clone size is stated as once, few or many, or as a class when expanded; others skip it.

j_call d_call v_call clone_size cdr3_nt cdr3_aa
TRBJ2-3 . TRBV11-1 . TGTGCCAGCAGCACCGCACGAGGGGCCCAAGCAGATACGCAGTATTTT CASSTARGAQADTQYF
TRBJ2-7 . TRBV11-2 few TGTACCAGGAGCCTCGGCGGGACTCTACCCTACGAGCAATACTTC CTRSLGGTLPYEQYF
TRBJ1-5 . TRBV11-2 . TGTGCCAGCAGCTTAGGCCCTCCCCGGACAAATCGGCCCCAGCATTTT CASSLGPPRTNRPQHF
TRBJ2-1 . TRBV6-1 . TGTGCCAGCGGTGGGGGATCGTGGGCTGGAGAGGTGAATGAGCAGTTCTTC CASGGGSWAGEVNEQFF
TRBJ2-1 TRBD2 TRBV11-2 . TGTGCCAGTAGAATGCTAGCGGGGTCGGGGGATGAGCAGTTCTTC CASRMLAGSGDEQFF
TRBJ2-1 . TRBV13 medium-sized TGTGCCAGCAGCTTAATAAATGAGCAGTTCTTC CASSLINEQFF
TRBJ1-6 . TRBV6-5 . TGTGCCAGCAGTAGGACATGGGAAAATTCACCACTCCACTTT CASSRTWENSPLHF
TRBJ2-3 . TRBV4-2 once TGTGCCAGTAGCCAGCGAGTGTATATCACAGATACGCAGTATTTT CASSQRVYITDTQYF
TRBJ2-7 TRBD1 TRBV29-1 many TGCAGCGTTGAAGACGATGGGACAGGGCCCCACGAGCAGTACTTC CSVEDDGTGPHEQYF
TRBJ2-5 . TRBV5-6 . TGTGCCAGCAGCCGCAGAAGGGCATGGGATTTCCAAGAGACCCAGTACTTC CASSRRRAWDFQETQYF
TRBJ1-3 . TRBV10-3 many TGTGCCATCAGTGATCCCTTATTAGCTGGAAACACCATATATTTT CAISDPLLAGNTIYF
TRBJ1-3 . TRBV4-1 many TGCGCCAGCAGCCAGGCTCAGGGGACGAACACCATATATTTT CASSQAQGTNTIYF
TRBJ2-5 . TRBV29-1 . TGCAGCGTGTCCCTTCGGGGGATCCAAGAGACCCAGTACTTC CSVSLRGIQETQYF
TRBJ1-3 TRBD1 TRBV6-6 . TGTGCCAACGGTTACTACCTGGACAGGGCGAGCTCTGGAAACACCATATATTTT CANGYYLDRASSGNTIYF
TRBJ2-2 . TRBV11-2 many TGTGCCAGCAGCACCTGGACCCTGCACACCGGGGAGCTGTTTTTT CASSTWTLHTGELFF
TRBJ1-2 . TRBV4-1 . TGCGCCGGCAGAGAGACAGCTAGCTATGGCTACACCTTC CAGRETASYGYTF
TRBJ1-1 . TRBV7-9 many TGTGCCAGCAGCTTAGTGGCAGGGAAAGCTTTCTTT CASSLVAGKAFF
TRBJ2-7 TRBD1 TRBV11-2 . TGTGCCAGCAGCCTATCTGATTTTAAGGGGGCTCTCCCCTACGAGCAGTACTTC CASSLSDFKGALPYEQYF
TRBJ2-6 . TRBV6-2/TRBV6-3 many TGTGCCAGCAGTTCCCTGCTCGGGGCCAACGTCCTGACTTTC CASSSLLGANVLTF
TRBJ1-1 . TRBV6-1 many TGTGCCAGCAGTGAAGTGGGGAATATTGGGACTGAAGCTTTCTTT CASSEVGNIGTEAFF
TRBJ2-1 . TRBV28 . TGTGCCAGCACTACCCCTGTCCCTCGGGGTGAGCAGGTCTTC CASTTPVPRGEQVF
TRBJ1-2 TRBD1 TRBV4-2 . TGTGCCAGCAATCAAGAGGGGACAGCAGGGGCCAACACCTTC CASNQEGTAGANTF
TRBJ2-1 TRBD1 TRBV6-1 once TGTACCAGTAGACCTCGGGACAGGGGGCTCGATGAGCAGTTATTC CTSRPRDRGLDEQLF